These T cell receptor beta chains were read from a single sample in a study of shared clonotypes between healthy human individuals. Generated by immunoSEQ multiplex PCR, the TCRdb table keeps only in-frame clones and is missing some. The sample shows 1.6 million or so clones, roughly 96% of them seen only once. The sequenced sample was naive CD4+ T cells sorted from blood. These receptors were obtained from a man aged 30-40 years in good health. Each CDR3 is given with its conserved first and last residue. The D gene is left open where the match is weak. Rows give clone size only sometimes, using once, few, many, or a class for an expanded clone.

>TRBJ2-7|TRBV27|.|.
CASSFRLEGPPPYF
TGTGCCAGCAGTTTCCGCCTCGAGGGGCCCCCGCCCTACTTC
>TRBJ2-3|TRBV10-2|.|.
CARGEGIGDTQYF
TGCGCCAGGGGGGAAGGGATAGGAGATACGCAGTATTTT
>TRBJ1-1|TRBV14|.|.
CASSPYRTVPDLLTFF
TGTGCCAGCAGCCCCTACAGGACTGTTCCGGACCTCCTCACTTTCTTT
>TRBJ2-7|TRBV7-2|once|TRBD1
CASSPGGRVEYEQYF
TGTGCCAGCAGCCCAGGGGGTCGGGTGGAGTACGAGCAGTACTTC
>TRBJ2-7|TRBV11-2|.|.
CASSFSGLGEQYF
TGTGCCAGCAGCTTCTCCGGCCTGGGGGAGCAGTACTTC
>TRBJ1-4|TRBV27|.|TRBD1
CASRLTGRNEKLFF
TGTGCCAGCAGATTGACAGGGAGGAATGAAAAACTGTTTTTT
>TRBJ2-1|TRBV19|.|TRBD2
CASRGLAIWDEQFF
TGTGCCAGTAGGGGACTAGCAATTTGGGATGAGCAGTTCTTC
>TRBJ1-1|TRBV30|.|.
CAWSVLVMGAAGAFF
TGTGCCTGGAGTGTACTCGTCATGGGGGCCGCGGGAGCTTTCTTT
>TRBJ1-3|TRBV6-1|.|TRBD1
CASMDRLSGNTIYF
TGTGCCAGCATGGACAGGCTCTCTGGAAACACCATATATTTT
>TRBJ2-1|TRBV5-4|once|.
CASSPSRGDKYNEQFF
TGTGCCAGCAGCCCCAGTCGGGGGGACAAATACAATGAGCAGTTCTTC
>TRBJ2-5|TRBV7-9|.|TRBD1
CASSPDPGQGQETQYF
TGTGCCAGCAGCCCCGACCCCGGACAGGGACAAGAGACCCAGTACTTC
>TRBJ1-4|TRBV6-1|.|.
CASGVGLGTNEKLFF
TGTGCCAGCGGGGTGGGGCTCGGAACTAATGAAAAACTGTTTTTT
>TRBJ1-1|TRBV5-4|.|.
CASSTGSMNTEAFF
TGTGCCAGCAGTACAGGGTCCATGAACACTGAAGCTTTCTTT
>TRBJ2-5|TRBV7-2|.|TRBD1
CASSRDRVKETQYF
TGTGCCAGCAGCAGGGACAGGGTGAAAGAGACCCAGTACTTC
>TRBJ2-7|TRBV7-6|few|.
CASSLQGYEQYF
TGTGCCAGCAGCCTCCAGGGGTACGAGCAGTACTTC
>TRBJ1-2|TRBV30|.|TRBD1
CAWSPDRDRVYGYTF
TGTGCCTGGAGTCCAGATCGGGACAGGGTTTATGGCTACACCTTC
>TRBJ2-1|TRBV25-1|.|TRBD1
CASSEVPGQGIHNEQFF
TGTGCCAGCAGTGAAGTTCCGGGACAGGGTATCCACAATGAGCAGTTCTTC
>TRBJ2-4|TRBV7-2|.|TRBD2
CASSLDPGLAGNIQYF
TGTGCCAGCAGCTTAGACCCTGGGTTAGCGGGAAACATTCAGTACTTC
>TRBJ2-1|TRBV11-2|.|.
CASSSIRGGNSSSYNEQFF
TGTGCCAGCAGCTCAATCCGGGGCGGCAATAGCAGCTCCTACAATGAGCAGTTCTTC
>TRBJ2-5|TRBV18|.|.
CASSLGAQETQYF
TGTGCCAGCTCACTGGGGGCCCAAGAGACCCAGTACTTC
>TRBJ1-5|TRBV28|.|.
CASSLFPGDNQPQHF
TGTGCCAGCAGTTTATTTCCAGGGGATAATCAGCCCCAGCATTTT
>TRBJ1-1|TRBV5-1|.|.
CASSSLGGITEAFF
TGCGCCAGCAGCTCCTTAGGGGGGATCACTGAAGCTTTCTTT
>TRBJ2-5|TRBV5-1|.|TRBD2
CASSLGASGGLETQYF
TGCGCCAGCAGCTTGGGGGCTAGCGGGGGACTAGAGACCCAGTACTTC
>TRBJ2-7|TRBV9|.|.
CASSVGAGVGEQYF
TGTGCCAGCAGCGTCGGGGCAGGGGTCGGCGAGCAGTACTTC
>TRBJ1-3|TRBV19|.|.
CASRGAGAASGNTIYF
TGTGCCAGTCGTGGGGCAGGGGCAGCCTCTGGAAACACCATATATTTT
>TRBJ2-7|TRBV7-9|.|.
CASSPPRVSYEQYF
TGTGCCAGCAGCCCCCCCAGGGTATCCTACGAGCAGTACTTC
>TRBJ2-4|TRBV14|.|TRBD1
CASSKRGTGSLAKNIQYF
TGTGCCAGCAGCAAGAGGGGGACAGGATCCTTAGCCAAAAACATTCAGTACTTC
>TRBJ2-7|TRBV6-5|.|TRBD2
CASSYLASGRAYEQYF
TGTGCCAGCAGTTACCTGGCTAGCGGGAGGGCCTACGAGCAGTACTTC
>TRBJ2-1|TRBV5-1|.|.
CASSLSRNEQFF
TGCGCCAGCAGCTTGTCAAGAAATGAGCAGTTCTTC
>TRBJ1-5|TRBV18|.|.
CASSPGVGNQPQHF
TGTGCCAGCTCACCAGGGGTGGGCAATCAGCCCCAGCATTTT
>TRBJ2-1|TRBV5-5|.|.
CASSRMGRYNEQFF
TGTGCCAGCAGCCGCATGGGTAGGTACAATGAGCAGTTCTTC
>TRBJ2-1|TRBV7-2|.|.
CASSPRARSSYNEQFF
TGTGCCAGCAGCCCACGGGCCCGAAGCTCCTACAATGAGCAGTTCTTC
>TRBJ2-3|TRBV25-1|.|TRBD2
CASSESAPGLAGDTQYF
TGTGCCAGCAGTGAATCCGCCCCGGGACTAGCGGGAGATACGCAGTATTTT
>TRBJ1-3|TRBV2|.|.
CARLLQGAYGNTIYF
TGTGCCAGACTTTTGCAGGGAGCATATGGAAACACCATATATTTT
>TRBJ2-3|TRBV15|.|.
CATSRDLYGEGKLDTQYF
TGTGCCACCAGCAGAGATCTCTACGGGGAAGGGAAGCTAGATACGCAGTATTTT
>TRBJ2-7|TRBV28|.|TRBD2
CASSLISSGTSYEQYF
TGTGCCAGCAGTTTAATTTCTAGCGGGACCTCCTACGAGCAGTACTTC
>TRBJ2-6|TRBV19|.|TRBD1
CASSSQGNLANVLTF
TGTGCCAGTAGTTCACAGGGGAATCTGGCCAACGTCCTGACTTTC
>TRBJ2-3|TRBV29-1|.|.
CSVEERGFGITDTQYF
TGCAGCGTTGAAGAGCGAGGTTTCGGCATTACAGATACGCAGTATTTT
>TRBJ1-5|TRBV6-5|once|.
CASSPRGLVGQPQHF
TGTGCCAGCAGCCCAAGAGGGTTGGTGGGTCAGCCCCAGCATTTT
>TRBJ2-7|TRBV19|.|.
CASRGTPSSYEQYF
TGTGCCAGTAGGGGGACACCAAGCTCCTACGAGCAGTACTTC
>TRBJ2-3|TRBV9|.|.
CASSVDPPGGTMDTQYF
TGTGCCAGCAGCGTAGACCCACCAGGCGGGACGATGGATACGCAGTATTTT
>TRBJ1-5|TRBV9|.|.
CASSVGEGGFQPQHF
TGTGCCAGCAGCGTAGGGGAGGGGGGTTTTCAGCCCCAGCATTTT
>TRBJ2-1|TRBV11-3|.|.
CASSLRGGAGNEQFF
TGTGCCAGCAGCTTACGCGGAGGAGCTGGGAATGAGCAGTTCTTC
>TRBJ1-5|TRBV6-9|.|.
CASSYQSNQPQHF
TGTGCCAGCAGTTACCAGAGCAATCAGCCCCAGCATTTT
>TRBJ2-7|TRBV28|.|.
CASSTPGLLYEQYF
TGTGCCAGCAGTACGCCGGGACTTCTCTACGAGCAGTACTTC
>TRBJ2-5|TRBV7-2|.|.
CASSLGLVLETQYF
TGTGCCAGCAGCTTAGGTCTCGTTTTGGAGACCCAGTACTTC
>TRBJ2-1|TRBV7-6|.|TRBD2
CASSLEGTSGLLSSYNEQFF
TGTGCCAGCAGCTTAGAAGGGACTAGCGGATTATTAAGCTCCTACAATGAGCAGTTCTTC
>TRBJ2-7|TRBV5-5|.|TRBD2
CASSFIAGPLFF
TGTGCCAGCAGCTTTATAGCGGGCCCCCTGTTCTTC
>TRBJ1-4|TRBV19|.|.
CASSIKQPNEKLFF
TGTGCCAGTAGTATTAAGCAGCCTAATGAAAAACTGTTTTTT
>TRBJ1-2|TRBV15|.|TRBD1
CATSRDPGTDGYTF
TGTGCCACCAGCAGAGATCCAGGGACAGATGGCTACACCTTC
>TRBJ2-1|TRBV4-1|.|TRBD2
CASSQEFSGRKDEQFF
TGCGCCAGCAGCCAAGAATTTAGCGGGAGGAAGGATGAGCAGTTCTTC
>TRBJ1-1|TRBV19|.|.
CASSYARGNTEAFF
TGTGCCAGTAGTTACGCCAGGGGAAACACTGAAGCTTTCTTT
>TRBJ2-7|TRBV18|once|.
CASSPLDLRISSYEQYF
TGTGCCAGCTCACCACTGGACTTGCGGATAAGCTCCTACGAGCAGTACTTC
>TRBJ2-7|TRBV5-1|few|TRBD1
CASSWGDRVSYEQYF
TGCGCCAGCAGCTGGGGGGACAGGGTTTCCTACGAGCAGTACTTC
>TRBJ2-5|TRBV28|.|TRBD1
CASSSPEGQGGETQYF
TGTGCCAGCAGCTCCCCAGAGGGACAGGGAGGTGAGACCCAGTACTTC